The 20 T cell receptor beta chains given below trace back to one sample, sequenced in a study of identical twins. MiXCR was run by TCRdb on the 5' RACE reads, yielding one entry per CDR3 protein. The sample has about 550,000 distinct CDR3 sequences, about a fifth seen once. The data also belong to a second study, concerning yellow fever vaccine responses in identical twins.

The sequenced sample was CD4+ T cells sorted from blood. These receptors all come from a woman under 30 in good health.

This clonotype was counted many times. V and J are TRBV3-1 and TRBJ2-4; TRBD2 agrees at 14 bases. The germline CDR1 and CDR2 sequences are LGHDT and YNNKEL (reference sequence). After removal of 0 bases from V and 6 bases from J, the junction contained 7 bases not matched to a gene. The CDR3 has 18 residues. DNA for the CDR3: TGTGCCAGCAGCCAAGATATCGGGACTAGCGGGAGAAGAAACATTCAGTACTTC. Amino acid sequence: CASSQDIGTSGRRNIQYF.

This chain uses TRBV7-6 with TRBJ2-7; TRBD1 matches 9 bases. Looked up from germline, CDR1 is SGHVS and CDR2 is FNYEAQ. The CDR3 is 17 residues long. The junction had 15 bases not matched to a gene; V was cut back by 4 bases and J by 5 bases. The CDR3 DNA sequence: TGTGCCAGCAGCTCCGGGACAGGGTCTGTTTTCGTCGACGAGCAGTACTTC. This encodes CASSSGTGSVFVDEQYF.

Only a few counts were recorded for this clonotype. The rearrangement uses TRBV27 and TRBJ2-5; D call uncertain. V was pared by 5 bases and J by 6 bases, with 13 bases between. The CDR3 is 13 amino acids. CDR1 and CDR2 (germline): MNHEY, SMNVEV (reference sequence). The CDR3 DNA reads TGTGCCAGCAGTCCTAACTCCGCGAAGACCCAGTACTTC. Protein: CASSPNSAKTQYF.

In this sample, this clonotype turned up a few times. CDR3 region: CASSNQGLAGTDTQYF. CDR3 DNA sequence: TGTGCCAGCAGCAACCAAGGACTAGCGGGCACAGATACGCAGTATTTT. The genes are TRBV12-3 or TRBV12-4 and TRBJ2-3; 10 bases line up with TRBD2. V shed 6 bases and J 1 base; nucleotides not matched to a gene: 7. The CDR3 consists of 16 residues.

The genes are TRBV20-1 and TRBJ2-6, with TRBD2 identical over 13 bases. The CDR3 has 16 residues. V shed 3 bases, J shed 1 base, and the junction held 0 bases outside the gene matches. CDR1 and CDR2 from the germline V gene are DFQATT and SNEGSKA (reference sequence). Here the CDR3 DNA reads TGCAGTGCTAGGACTAGCGGGAGGTCTGGGGCCAACGTCCTGACTTTC. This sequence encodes CSARTSGRSGANVLTF.

In DNA form, the CDR3 reads TGTGCCAGCAGCCACCTCACCGGGACAGGGATTACAGATACGCAGTATTTT. Protein sequence: CASSHLTGTGITDTQYF. The rearrangement links TRBV14 to TRBJ2-3, with 9 bases matching TRBD1. CDR1 and CDR2 from the germline V gene are SGHDN and FVKESK. With V trimmed by 3 bases and J by 3 bases, 10 bases remained unmatched. The CDR3 extends over 17 amino acids.

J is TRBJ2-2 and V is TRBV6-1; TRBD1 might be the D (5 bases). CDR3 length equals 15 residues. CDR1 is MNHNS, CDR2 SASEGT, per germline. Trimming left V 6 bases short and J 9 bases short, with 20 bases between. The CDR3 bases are TGTGCCAGCAGAGAAAGCAGGGTAGGGTCCCGGGAGCTGTTTTTT. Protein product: CASRESRVGSRELFF.

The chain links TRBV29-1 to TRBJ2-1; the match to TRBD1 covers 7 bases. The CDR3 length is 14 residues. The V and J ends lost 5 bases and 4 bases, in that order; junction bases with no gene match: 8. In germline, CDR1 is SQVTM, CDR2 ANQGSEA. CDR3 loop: CSVSPGQPYNEQFF. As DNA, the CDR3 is TGCAGCGTTTCCCCGGGACAGCCTTACAATGAGCAGTTCTTC.

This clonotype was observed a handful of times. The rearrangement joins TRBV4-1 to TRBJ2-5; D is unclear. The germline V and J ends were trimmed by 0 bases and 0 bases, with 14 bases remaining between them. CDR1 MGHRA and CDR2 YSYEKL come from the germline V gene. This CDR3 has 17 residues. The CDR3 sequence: CASSQDLSGPYQETQYF. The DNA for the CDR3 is TGCGCCAGCAGCCAAGATCTATCAGGACCGTACCAAGAGACCCAGTACTTC.

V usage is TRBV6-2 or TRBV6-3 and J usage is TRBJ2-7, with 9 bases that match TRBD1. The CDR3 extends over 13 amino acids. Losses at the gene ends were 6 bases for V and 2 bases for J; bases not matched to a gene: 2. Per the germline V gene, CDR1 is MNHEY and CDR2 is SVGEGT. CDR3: CASRYRGPYEQYF. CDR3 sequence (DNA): TGTGCCAGCAGATACAGGGGGCCCTACGAGCAGTACTTC.

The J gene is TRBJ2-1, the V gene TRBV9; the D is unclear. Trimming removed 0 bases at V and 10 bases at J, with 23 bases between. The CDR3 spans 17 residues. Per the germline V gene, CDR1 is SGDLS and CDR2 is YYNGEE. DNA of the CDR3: TGTGCCAGCAGCGTAGGTCTACAGACATACTACCCCGGGGAGCAGTTCTTC. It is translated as CASSVGLQTYYPGEQFF. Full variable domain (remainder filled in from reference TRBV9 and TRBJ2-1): DSGVTQTPKHLITATGQRVTLRCSPRSGDLSVYWYQQSLDQGLQFLIQYYNGEERAKGNILERFSAQQFPDLHSELNLSSLELGDSALYFCASSVGLQTYYPGEQFFGPGTRLTVL.

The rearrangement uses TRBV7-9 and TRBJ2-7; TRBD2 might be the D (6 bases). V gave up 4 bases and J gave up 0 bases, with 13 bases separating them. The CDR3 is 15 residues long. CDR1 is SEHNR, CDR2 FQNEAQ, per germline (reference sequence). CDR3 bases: TGTGCCAGCAGCTCATCCCGCGGGGACTCCTACGAGCAGTACTTC. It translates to CASSSSRGDSYEQYF.

Written as DNA, the CDR3 is TGTGCCAGCAGTTTTTCGGGAGTTTTTAATGAGCAGTTCTTC. Protein product: CASSFSGVFNEQFF. This chain connects TRBV12-3 or TRBV12-4 to TRBJ2-1; D might be TRBD2 (6 bases). The CDR3 runs 14 residues. The V and J ends lost 3 bases and 7 bases respectively, with 13 bases between them.

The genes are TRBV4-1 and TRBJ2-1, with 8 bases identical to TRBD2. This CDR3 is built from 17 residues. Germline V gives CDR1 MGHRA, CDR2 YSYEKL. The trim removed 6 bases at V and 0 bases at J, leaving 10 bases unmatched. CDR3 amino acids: CASRRAGELSSYNEQFF. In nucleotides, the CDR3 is TGCGCCAGCAGAAGAGCGGGGGAGCTCAGCTCCTACAATGAGCAGTTCTTC.

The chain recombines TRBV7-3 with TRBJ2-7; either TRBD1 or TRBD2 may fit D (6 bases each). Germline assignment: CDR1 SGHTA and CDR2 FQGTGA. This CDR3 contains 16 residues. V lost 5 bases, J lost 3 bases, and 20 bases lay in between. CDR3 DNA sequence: TGTGCCAGCAGCCCAGGACCGGTACAGGGAGGCTACGAGCAGTACTTC. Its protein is CASSPGPVQGGYEQYF.

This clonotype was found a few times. The CDR3 DNA reads as TGTGCCAGCCAAAACACCGGTGAGCAGTTCTTC. Protein product: CASQNTGEQFF. The chain has TRBV28 and TRBJ2-1; D unresolved. V gave up 8 bases and J gave up 9 bases, with 11 bases separating them. This CDR3 has 11 residues. Germline lookup yields CDR1 MDHEN and CDR2 SYDVKM. Looking up the rest from reference TRBV28 and TRBJ2-1 gives the full variable domain: DVKVTQSSRYLVKRTGEKVFLECVQDMDHENMFWYRQDPGLGLRLIYFSYDVKMKEKGDIPEGYSVSREKKERFSLILESASTNQTSMYLCASQNTGEQFFGPGTRLTVL.

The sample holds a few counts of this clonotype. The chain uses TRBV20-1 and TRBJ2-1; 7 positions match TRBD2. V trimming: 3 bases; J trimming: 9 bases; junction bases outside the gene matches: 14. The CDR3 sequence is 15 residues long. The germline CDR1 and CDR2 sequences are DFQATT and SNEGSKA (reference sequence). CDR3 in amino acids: CSARTFQGGSGEQFF. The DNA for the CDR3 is TGCAGTGCTAGGACGTTCCAGGGCGGGAGCGGTGAGCAGTTCTTC.

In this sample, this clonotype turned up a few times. CDR3 sequence: CASSFSVVGQQYF. The CDR3 bases are TGTGCCAGCAGTTTTTCTGTCGTCGGTCAGCAGTACTTC. This chain uses TRBV28 with TRBJ2-7; D not resolved. This CDR3 region has 13 residues. Trimming removed 3 bases from V and 8 bases from J, with 14 bases in between. Germline V gives CDR1 MDHEN, CDR2 SYDVKM.

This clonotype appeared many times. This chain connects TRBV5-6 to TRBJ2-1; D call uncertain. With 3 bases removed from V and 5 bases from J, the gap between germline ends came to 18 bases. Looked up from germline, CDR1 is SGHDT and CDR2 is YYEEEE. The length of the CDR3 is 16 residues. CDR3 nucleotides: TGTGCCAGCAGCTCCCGGGCCCTGACGTGGAACAATGAGCAGTTCTTC. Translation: CASSSRALTWNNEQFF. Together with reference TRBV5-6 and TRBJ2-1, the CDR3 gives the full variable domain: DAGVTQSPTHLIKTRGQQVTLRCSPKSGHDTVSWYQQALGQGPQFIFQYYEEEERQRGNFPDRFSGHQFPNYSSELNVNALLLGDSALYLCASSSRALTWNNEQFFGPGTRLTVL.

The CDR3 spells CSVDLARAGNEQFF. The CDR3 DNA is TGCAGCGTTGACCTCGCAAGGGCGGGAAATGAGCAGTTCTTC. The chain employs TRBV29-1 and TRBJ2-1; tentatively, D is TRBD2 (6 bases). Trimming stripped 3 bases from V and 7 bases from J, with 16 bases between. CDR3 length: 14 amino acids. CDR1 and CDR2 (germline): SQVTM, ANQGSEA.